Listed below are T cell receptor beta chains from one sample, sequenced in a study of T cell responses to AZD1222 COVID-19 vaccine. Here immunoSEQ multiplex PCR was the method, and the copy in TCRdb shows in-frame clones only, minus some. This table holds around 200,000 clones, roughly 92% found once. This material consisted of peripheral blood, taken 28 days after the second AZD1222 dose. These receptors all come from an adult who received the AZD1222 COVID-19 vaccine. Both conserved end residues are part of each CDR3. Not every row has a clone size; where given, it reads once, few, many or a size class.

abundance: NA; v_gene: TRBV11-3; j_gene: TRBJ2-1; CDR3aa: CASSLRDSIYNEQFF
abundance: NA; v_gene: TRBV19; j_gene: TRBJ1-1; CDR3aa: CASRRVQGAGKTEAFF
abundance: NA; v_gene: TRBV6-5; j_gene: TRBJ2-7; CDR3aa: CASSYRTGIYEQYF
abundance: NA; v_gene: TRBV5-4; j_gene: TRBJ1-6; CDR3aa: CASNLGAGGGNSPLHF
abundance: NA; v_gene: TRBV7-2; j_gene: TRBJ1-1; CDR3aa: CASSLVAGDPEAFF
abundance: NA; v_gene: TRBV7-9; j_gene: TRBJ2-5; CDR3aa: CASSLGASAGGETQYF
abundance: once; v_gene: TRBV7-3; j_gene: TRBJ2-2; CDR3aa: CASSWTSGVTGELFF
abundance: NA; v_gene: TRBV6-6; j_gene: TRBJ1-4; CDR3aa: CASSVDTSTNEKLFF
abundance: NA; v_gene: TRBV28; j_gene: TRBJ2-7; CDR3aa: CASSSPFALAGESSYEQYF
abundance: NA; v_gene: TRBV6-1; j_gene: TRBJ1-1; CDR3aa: CASSDTGGGVGNTEAFF
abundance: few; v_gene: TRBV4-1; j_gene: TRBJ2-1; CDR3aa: CASSQVAGYNEQFF
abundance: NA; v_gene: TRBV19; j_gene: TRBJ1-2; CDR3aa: CASRIRQGIYGYTF
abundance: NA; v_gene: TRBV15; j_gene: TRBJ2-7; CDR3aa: CATSVGTGSSYEQYF
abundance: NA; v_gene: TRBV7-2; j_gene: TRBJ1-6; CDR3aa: CASSPDREPYNSPLHF
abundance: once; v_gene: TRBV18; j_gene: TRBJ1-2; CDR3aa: CASSSGQGFWGYTF
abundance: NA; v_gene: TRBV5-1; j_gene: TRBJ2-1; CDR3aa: CASSPTSGGYNEQFF
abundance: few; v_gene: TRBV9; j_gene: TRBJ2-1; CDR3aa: CASSVTTRNEQFF
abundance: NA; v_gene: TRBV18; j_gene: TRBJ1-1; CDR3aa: CASSPIPGQATNTEAFF
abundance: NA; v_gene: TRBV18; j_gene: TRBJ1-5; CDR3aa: CASSPLSTGVIQPQHF
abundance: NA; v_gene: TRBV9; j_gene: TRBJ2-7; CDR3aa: CASSLSEGYEQYF
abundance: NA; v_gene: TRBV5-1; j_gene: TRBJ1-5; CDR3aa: CASSLGTGGNQPQHF
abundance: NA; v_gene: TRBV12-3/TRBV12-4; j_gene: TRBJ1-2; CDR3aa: CASSLDRSGYTF
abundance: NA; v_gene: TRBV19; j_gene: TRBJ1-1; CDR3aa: CASSNFRGSTEAFF
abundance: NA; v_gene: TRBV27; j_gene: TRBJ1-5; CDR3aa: CASSPVRGLNQPQHF
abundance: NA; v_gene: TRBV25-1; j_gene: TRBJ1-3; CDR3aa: CASRAKVGSGNTIYF
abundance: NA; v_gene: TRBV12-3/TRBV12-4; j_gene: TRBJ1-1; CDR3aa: CASSLGGTTEAFF
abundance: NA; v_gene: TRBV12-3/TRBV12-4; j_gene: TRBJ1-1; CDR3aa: CASSLRSTEAFF
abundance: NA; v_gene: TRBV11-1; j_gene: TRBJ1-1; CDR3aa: CASSLRPQGTEAFF
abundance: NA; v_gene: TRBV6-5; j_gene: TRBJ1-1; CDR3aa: CASGWGPNTEAFF
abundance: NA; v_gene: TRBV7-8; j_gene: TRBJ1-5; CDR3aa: CASSLGGTGMFVNQPQHF
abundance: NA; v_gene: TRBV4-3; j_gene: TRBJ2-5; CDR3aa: CASSQDLGPQETQYF
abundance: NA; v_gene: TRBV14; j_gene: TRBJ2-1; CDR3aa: CASSQYPTGYNEQFF
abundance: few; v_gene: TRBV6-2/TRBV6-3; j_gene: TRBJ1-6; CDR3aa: CASSPLAGSDSPLHF
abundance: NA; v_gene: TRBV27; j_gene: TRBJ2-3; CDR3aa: CASSGTETSGSVNTQYF
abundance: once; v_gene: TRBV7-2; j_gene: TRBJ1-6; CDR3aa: CASSLVVNLIRSPLHF
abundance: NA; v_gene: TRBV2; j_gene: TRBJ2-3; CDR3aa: CASSERTSGGRTDTQYF
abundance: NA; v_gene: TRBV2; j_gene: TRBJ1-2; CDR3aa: CAGGTLRGGYTF
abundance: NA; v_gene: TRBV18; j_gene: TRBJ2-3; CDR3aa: CASSLGTGGTDTQYF
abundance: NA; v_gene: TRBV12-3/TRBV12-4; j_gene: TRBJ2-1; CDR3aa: CASSLGAGGLFF
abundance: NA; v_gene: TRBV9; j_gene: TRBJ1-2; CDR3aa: CASSVEQSGARLGYTF
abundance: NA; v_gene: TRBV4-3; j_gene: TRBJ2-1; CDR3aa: CASSQAVSLSYNEQFF
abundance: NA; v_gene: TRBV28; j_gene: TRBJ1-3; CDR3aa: CASSTRQGWNTIYF
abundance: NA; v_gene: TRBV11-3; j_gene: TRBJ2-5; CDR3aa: CASSFLSGGAIKETQYF
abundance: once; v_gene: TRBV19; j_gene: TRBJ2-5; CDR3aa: CASGSGWMAGGETQYF
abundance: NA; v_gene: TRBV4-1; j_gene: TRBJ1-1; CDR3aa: CASSPLGGRSTEAFF